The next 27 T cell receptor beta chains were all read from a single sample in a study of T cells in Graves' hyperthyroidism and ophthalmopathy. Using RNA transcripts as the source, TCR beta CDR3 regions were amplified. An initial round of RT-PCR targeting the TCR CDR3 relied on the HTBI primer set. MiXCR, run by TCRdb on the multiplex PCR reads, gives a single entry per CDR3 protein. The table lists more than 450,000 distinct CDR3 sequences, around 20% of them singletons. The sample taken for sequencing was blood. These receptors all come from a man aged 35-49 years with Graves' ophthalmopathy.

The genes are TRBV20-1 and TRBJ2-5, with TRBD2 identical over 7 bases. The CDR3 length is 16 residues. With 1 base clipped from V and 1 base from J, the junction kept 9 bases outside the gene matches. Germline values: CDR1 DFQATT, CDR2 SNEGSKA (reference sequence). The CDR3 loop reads CSARGRERGLQETQYF. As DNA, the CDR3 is TGCAGTGCTAGAGGAAGGGAGCGGGGCCTCCAAGAGACCCAGTACTTC.

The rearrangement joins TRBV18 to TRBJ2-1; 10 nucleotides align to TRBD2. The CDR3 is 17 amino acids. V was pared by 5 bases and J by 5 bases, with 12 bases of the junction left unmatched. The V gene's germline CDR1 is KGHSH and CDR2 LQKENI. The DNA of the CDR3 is TGTGCCAGCTCATACAGAGCGGGGGGGCGTCTAGACAATGAGCAGTTCTTC. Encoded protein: CASSYRAGGRLDNEQFF.

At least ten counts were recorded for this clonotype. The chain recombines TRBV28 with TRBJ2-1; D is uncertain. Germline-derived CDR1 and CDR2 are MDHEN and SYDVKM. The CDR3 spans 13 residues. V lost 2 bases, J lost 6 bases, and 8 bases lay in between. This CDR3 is CASSLNSVNEQFF. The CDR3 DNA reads TGTGCCAGCAGTTTAAACAGCGTCAATGAGCAGTTCTTC.

The CDR3: CASSVGQNNEQFF. In nucleotides, the CDR3 is TGCGCCAGCAGCGTCGGACAGAACAATGAGCAGTTCTTC. V is TRBV5-1 and J is TRBJ2-1; a weak D match, TRBD1 (6 bases). The V gene's germline CDR1 is SGHRS and CDR2 YFSETQ. The CDR3 contains 13 residues. Trimming pared 4 bases from V and 5 bases from J, leaving 10 bases between.

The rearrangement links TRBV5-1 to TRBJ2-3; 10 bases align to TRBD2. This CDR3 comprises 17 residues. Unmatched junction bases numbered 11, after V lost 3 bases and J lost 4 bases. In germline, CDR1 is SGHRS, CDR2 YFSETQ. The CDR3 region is CASSYTFTSGNADTQYF. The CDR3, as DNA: TGCGCCAGCAGCTACACTTTTACTAGCGGGAACGCAGATACGCAGTATTTT.

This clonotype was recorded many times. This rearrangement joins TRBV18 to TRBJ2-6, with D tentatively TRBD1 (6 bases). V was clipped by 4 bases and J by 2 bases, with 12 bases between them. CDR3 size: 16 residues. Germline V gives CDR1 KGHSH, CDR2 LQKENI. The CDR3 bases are TGTGCCAGCTCACACGGGACAACGACTGGGGCCAACGTCCTGACTTTC. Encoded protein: CASSHGTTTGANVLTF.

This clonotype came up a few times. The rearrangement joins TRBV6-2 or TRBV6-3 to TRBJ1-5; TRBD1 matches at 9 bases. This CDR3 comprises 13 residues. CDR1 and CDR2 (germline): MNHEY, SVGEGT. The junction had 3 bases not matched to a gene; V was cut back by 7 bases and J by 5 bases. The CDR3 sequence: CASNRGPDQPQHF. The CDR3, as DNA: TGTGCCAGCAACAGGGGGCCCGATCAGCCCCAGCATTTT.

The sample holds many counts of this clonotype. CDR3 loop: CASSLSYGSYNEQFF. CDR3 coding DNA: TGCGCCAGCAGCTTGTCTTACGGGTCCTACAATGAGCAGTTCTTC. The V gene is TRBV5-1, the J gene TRBJ2-1; no definite D call. This CDR3 region has 15 residues. Germline lookup yields CDR1 SGHRS and CDR2 YFSETQ. The V gene lost 1 base and the J gene lost 1 base, with 9 bases spanning the gap.

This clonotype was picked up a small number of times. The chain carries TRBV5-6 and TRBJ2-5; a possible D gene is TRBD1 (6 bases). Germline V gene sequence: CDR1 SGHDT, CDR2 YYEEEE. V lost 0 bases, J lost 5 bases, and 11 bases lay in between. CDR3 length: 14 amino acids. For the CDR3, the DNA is TGTGCCAGCAGCTTGGGGCTCAGGGGCGAGACCCAGTACTTC. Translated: CASSLGLRGETQYF. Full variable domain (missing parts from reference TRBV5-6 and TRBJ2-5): DAGVTQSPTHLIKTRGQQVTLRCSPKSGHDTVSWYQQALGQGPQFIFQYYEEEERQRGNFPDRFSGHQFPNYSSELNVNALLLGDSALYLCASSLGLRGETQYFGPGTRLLVL.

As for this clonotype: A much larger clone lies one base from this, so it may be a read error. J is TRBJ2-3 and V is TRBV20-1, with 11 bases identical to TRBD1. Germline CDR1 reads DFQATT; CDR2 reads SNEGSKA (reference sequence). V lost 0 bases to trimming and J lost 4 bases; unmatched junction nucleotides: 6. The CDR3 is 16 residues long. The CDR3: CSARDPDRGQSDTQYF. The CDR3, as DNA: TGCAGTGCTAGAGATCCGGACAGGGGGCAATCAGATACGCAGTATTTT.

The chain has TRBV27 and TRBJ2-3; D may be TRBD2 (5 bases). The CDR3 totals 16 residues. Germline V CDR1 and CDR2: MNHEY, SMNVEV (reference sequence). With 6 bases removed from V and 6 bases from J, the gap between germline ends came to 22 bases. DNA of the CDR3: TGTGCCAGCAGCCAGGCGGACGGGGATTTGGGGGATACGCAGTATTTT. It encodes CASSQADGDLGDTQYF.

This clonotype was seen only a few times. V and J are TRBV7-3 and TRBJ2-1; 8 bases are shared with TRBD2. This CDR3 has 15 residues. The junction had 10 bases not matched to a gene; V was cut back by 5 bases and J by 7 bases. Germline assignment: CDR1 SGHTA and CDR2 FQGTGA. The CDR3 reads CASSPPGGAGNEQFF. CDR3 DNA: TGTGCCAGCAGCCCTCCCGGGGGGGCGGGAAATGAGCAGTTCTTC.

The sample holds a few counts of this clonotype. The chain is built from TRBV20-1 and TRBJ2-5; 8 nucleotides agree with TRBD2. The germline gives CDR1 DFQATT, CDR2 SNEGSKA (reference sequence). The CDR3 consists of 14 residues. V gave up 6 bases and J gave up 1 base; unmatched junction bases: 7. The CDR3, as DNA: TGCAGTGCCAATCCCGGGGGGGGCCAAGAGACCCAGTACTTC. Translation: CSANPGGGQETQYF.

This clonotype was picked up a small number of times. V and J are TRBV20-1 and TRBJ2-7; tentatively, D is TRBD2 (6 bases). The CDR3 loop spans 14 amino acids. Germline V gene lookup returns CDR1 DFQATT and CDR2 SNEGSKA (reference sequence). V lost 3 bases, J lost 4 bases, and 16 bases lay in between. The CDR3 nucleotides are TGCAGTGCTAGGCCCCCGGGACTCCTATACGAGCAGTACTTC. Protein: CSARPPGLLYEQYF.

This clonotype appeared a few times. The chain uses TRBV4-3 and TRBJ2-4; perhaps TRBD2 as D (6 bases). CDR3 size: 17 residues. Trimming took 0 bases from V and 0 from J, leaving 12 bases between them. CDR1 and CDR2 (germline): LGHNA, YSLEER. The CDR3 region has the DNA TGCGCCAGCAGCCAAGAGGCGGGACCCCTAGCCAAAAACATTCAGTACTTC. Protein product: CASSQEAGPLAKNIQYF.

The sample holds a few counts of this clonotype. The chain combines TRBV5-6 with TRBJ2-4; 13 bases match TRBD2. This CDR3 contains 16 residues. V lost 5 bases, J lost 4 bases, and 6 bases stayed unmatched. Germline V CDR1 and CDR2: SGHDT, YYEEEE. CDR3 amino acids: CASRATSGGEKNIQYF. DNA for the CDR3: TGTGCCAGCAGAGCCACTAGCGGGGGGGAGAAAAACATTCAGTACTTC.

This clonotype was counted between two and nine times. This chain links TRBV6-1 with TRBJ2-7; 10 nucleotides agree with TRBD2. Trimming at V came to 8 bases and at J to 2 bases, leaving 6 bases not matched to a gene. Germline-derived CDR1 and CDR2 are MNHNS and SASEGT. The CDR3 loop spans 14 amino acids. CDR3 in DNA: TGTGCCAGCGAAACTAGCGGGGTAACCTACGAGCAGTACTTC. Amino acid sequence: CASETSGVTYEQYF.

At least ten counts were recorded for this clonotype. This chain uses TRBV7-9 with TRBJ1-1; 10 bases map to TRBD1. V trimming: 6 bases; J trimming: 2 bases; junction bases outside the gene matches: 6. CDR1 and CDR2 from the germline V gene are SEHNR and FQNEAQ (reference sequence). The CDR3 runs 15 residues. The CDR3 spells CASRAGTGVNTEAFF. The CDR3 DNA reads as TGTGCCAGCAGAGCCGGGACAGGGGTAAACACTGAAGCTTTCTTT. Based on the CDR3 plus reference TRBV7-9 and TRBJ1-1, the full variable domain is DTGVSQNPRHKITKRGQNVTFRCDPISEHNRLYWYRQTLGQGPEFLTYFQNEAQLEKSRLLSDRFSAERPKGSFSTLEIQRTEQGDSAMYLCASRAGTGVNTEAFFGQGTRLTVV.

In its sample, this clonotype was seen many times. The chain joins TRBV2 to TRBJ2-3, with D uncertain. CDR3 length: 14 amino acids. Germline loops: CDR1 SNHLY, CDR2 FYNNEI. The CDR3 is CATKTTFAEDTQYF. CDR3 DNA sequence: TGTGCGACGAAGACAACCTTTGCGGAAGATACGCAGTATTTT.

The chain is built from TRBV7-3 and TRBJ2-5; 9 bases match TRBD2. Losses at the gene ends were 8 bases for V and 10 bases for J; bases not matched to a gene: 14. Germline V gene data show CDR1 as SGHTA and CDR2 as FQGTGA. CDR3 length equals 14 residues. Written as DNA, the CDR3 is TGTGCCAGCCTTACTAGCGGGTCGAGCGCGAACCAGTACTTC. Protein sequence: CASLTSGSSANQYF.

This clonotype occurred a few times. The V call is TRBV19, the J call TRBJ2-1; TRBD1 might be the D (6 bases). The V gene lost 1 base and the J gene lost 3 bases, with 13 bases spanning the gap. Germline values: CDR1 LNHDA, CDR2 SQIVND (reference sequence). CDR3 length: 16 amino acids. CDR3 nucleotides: TGTGCCAGTAGTATAGTGTCGGGACACAGCTACAATGAGCAGTTCTTC. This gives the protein CASSIVSGHSYNEQFF.

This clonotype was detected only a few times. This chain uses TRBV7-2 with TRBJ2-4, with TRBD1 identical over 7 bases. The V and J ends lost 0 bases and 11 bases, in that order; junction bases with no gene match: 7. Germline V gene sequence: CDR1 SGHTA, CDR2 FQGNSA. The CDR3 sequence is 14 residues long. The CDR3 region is CASSLALTGAVQYF. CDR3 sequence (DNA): TGTGCCAGCAGCTTAGCGCTAACAGGGGCGGTTCAGTACTTC.

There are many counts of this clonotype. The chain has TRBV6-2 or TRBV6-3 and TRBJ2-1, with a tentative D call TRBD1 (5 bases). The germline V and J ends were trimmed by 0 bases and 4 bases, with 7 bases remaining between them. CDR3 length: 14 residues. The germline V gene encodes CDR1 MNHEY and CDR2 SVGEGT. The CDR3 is CASSYSDRYNEQFF. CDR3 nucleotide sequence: TGTGCCAGCAGTTACTCCGACAGATACAATGAGCAGTTCTTC.

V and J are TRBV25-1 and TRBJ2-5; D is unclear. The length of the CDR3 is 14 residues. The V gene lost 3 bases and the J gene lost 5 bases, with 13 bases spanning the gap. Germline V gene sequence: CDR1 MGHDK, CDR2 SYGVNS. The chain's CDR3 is CASSDPGLTETQYF. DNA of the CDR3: TGTGCCAGCAGTGACCCCGGGTTAACCGAGACCCAGTACTTC.

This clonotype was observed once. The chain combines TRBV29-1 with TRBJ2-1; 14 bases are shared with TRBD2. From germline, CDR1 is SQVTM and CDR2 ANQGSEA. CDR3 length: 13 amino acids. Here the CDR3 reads CTGTSGRGHEQFF. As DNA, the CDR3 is TGCACCGGGACTAGCGGGAGAGGGCATGAGCAGTTCTTC.

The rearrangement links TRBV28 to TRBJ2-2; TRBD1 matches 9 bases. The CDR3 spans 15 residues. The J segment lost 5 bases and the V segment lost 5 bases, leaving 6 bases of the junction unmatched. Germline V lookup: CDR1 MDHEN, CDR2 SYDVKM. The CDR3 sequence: CASSGTGRRTGELFF. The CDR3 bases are TGTGCCAGCAGTGGGACAGGGAGACGGACCGGGGAGCTGTTTTTT.

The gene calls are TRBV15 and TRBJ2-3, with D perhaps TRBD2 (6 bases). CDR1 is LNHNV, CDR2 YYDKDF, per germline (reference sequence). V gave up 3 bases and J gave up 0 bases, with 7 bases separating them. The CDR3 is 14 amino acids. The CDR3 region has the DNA TGTGCCACCAGCAGGAGCGGGAGCACAGATACGCAGTATTTT. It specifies CATSRSGSTDTQYF.